The present T cell receptor (beta chain) was sequenced within a study of CD8 T cells in Susac syndrome. The CDR3 is made up of 14 amino acids. Trimming removed 5 bases from V and 5 bases from J; junction bases left unmatched: 9. With random hexamers, reverse transcription was performed on about 0.5 to 1 ug of RNA. The authors amplified TCR beta CDR3 across 54 Vbeta and 13 Jbeta using immunoSEQ multiplex PCR. A single record per CDR3 protein comes from TCRdb applying MiXCR to the immunoSEQ multiplex PCR reads. The sample contains approximately 190,000 distinct CDR3 sequences, 90% to 95% of which appear only once. Sequencing targeted TCR beta in blood CD8+ and CD4+ T cells.

V and J are TRBV12-3 or TRBV12-4 and TRBJ2-7; 7 bases are a match to TRBD1. Sequenced input: CD4+ T cells from PBMCs. This TCR came from a human donor with multiple sclerosis. The CDR3 DNA sequence: TGTGCCAGCAGTATCGACAGGGTAATACACGAGCAGTACTTC. Translated, it gives CASSIDRVIHEQYF.